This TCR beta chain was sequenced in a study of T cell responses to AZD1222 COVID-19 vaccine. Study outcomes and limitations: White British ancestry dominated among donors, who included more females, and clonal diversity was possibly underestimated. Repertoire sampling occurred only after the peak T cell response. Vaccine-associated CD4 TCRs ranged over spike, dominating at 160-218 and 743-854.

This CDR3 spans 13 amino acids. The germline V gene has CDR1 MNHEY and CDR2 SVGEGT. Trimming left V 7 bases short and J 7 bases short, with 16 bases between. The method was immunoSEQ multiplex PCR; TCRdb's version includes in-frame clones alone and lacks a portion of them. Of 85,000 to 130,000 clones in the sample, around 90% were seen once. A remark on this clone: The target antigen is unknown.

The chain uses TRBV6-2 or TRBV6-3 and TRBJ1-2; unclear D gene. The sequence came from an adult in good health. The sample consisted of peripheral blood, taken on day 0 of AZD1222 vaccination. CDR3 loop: CASTPGGVSGYTF. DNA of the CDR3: TGTGCCAGCACCCCCGGCGGGGTGAGTGGCTACACCTTC.